This T cell receptor (beta chain) was recovered during a study of cytomegalovirus exposure and HLA in healthy donors. Findings and caveats of the study: Among immune exposure information, only CMV serostatus was available.

Regarding this clone: What it binds is not known.

Researchers ran the PCR with 60 Vbeta and 13 Jbeta primers. TCRdb's copy holds only in-frame clones and misses some; the assay was immunoSEQ multiplex PCR. The sample carries roughly 140,000 clones, around 60% recorded once. V was clipped by 2 bases and J by 3 bases; unmatched bases: 5. Germline CDR1 is MNHEY and CDR2 is SMNVEV (reference sequence). The CDR3 consists of 15 residues. The sequence derives from a woman aged 60-75 years in good health and CMV-seropositive. What was sequenced was PBMCs. The V call is TRBV27, the J call TRBJ2-5, with 8 nucleotides matching TRBD2. CDR3 amino acids: CASSLGSAGEETQYF. The CDR3 DNA reads TGTGCCAGCAGTTTAGGGTCAGCGGGAGAAGAGACCCAGTACTTC.